This T cell receptor (beta chain) is from a study of CD8 T cells in ankylosing spondylitis. General study results and limits: As for the disease-linked clones, they showed a CD8+ phenotype and occurred at relatively low frequencies in peripheral blood. Seemingly characteristic of ankylosing spondylitis blood was a TCR beta motif consisting of roughly 8 highly homologous variants.

5'-RACE, quantitative and with molecular barcodes, yielded the TCR beta libraries. TCRdb ran MiXCR on the 5' RACE reads and lists one entry per CDR3 protein. This table has 670,000 or so distinct CDR3 sequences, 19% appearing once. Germline loops: CDR1 MDHEN, CDR2 SYDVKM. The V gene lost 4 bases and the J gene lost 0 bases, with 13 bases spanning the gap. This CDR3 spans 15 amino acids. Remarks on this clonotype: Its specificity is unknown.

The chain is built from TRBV28 and TRBJ2-7; no clear D gene. The sequencing input was blood, either unsorted or a sorted T cell fraction (not recorded which). This clonotype originated in a male donor with ankylosing spondylitis. CDR3 bases: TGTGCCAGCAGTTCCCCGCCCATGAGCTCCTACGAGCAGTACTTC. This encodes CASSSPPMSSYEQYF.